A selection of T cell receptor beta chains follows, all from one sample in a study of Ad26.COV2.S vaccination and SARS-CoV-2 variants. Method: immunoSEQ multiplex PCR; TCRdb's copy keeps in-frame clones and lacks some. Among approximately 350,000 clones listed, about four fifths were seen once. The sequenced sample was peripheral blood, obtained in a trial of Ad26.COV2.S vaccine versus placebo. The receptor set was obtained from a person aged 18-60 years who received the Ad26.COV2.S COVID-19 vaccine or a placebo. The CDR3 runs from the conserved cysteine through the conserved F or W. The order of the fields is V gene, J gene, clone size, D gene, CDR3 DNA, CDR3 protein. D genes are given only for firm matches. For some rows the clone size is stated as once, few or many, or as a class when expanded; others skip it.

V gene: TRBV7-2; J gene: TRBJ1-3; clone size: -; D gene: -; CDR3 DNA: TGTGCCAGCACCCACGGCGGGGACACCATATATTTT; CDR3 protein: CASTHGGDTIYF
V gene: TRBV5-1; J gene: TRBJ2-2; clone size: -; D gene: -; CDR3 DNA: TGCGCCAGCAGCTTGTCGTCCACAGGGCAAGGAAGAGTGGAGCTGTTTTTT; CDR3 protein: CASSLSSTGQGRVELFF
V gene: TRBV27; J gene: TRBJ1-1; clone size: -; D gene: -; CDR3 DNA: TGTGCCAGCAGTTTATCGATGGGAGGAATGAACACTGAAGCTTTCTTT; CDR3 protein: CASSLSMGGMNTEAFF
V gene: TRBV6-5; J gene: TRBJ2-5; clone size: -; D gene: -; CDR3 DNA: TGTGCCAGCAGGGCCCCCCGGGTCCAAGAGACCCAGTACTTC; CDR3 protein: CASRAPRVQETQYF
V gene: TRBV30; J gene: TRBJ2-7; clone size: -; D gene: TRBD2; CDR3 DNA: TGTGCCTGGAGAGCGGGAGGGGCCTACGAGCAGTACTTC; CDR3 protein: CAWRAGGAYEQYF
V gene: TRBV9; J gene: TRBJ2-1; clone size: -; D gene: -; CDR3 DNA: TGTGCCAGCAGCGAGGGTGGTGAGCAGTTCTTC; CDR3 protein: CASSEGGEQFF
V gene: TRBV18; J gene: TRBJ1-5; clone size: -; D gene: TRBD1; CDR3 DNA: TGTGCCAGCTCACCTACAGGGGGTCAGCCCCAGCATTTT; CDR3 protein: CASSPTGGQPQHF
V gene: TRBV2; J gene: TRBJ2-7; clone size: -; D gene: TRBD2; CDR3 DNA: TGTGCCAGCGAGGGGCGGGGGGCCAGCTCCTACGAGCAGTACTTC; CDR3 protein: CASEGRGASSYEQYF
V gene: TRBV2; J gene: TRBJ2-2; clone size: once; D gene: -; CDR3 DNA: TGTGCCAGCAGTGCCCGAGGCAGGGGTAGCGGGGAGCTGTTTTTT; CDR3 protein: CASSARGRGSGELFF
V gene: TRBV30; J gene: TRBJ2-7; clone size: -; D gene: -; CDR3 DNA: TGTGCCTGGAGTGTAATGTACGAGCAGTACTTC; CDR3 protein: CAWSVMYEQYF
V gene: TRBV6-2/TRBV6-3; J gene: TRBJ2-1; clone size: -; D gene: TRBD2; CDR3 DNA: TGTGCCAGCAGTCTAGCGGATAGCTCCTACAATGAGCAGTTCTTC; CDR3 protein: CASSLADSSYNEQFF
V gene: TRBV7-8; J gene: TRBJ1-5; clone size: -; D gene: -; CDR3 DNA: TGTGCCAGCAGTATGAGCCCGGTGGATCAGCCCCAGCATTTT; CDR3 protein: CASSMSPVDQPQHF
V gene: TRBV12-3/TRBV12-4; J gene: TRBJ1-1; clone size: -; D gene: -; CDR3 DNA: TGTGCCAGCAGTTTAAAGGGGAACACTGAAGCTTTCTTT; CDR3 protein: CASSLKGNTEAFF
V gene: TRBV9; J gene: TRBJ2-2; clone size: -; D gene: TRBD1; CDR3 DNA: TGTGCCAGCAGCCCTATGGTGGGGACAGGCCCGAAAGAGCTGTTTTTT; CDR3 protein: CASSPMVGTGPKELFF
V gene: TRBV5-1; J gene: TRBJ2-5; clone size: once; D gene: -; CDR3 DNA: TGCGCCAGCAGCACTTCACAGGGAATGGAGACCCAGTACTTC; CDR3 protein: CASSTSQGMETQYF
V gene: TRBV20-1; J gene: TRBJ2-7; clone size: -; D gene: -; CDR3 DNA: TGCAGTGCTAAGGGACCAGTCGAGCAGTACTTC; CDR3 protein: CSAKGPVEQYF
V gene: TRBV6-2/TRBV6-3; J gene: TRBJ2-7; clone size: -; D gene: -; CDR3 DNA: TGTGCCAGCAGTGCCTCCTACGAGCAGTACTTC; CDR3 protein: CASSASYEQYF
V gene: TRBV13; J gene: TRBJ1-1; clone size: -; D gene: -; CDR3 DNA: TGTGCCAGCAGCTTTTACGGGTTGGTTGAAACTGAAGCTTTCTTT; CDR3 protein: CASSFYGLVETEAFF
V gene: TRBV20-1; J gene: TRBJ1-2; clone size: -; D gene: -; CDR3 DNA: TGCAGTGCTGGCGGACTTTGGGGCTACACCTTC; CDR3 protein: CSAGGLWGYTF
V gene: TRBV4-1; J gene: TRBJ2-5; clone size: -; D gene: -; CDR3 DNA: TGCGCCAGCAGCCAAGGGGCCAGTGAGACCCAGTACTTC; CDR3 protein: CASSQGASETQYF
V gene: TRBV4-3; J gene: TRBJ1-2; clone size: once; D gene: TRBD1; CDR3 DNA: TGCGCCAGCAGCCAATTCCGTCGCCGGGACAGGCACCCCTATGGCTACACCTTC; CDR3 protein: CASSQFRRRDRHPYGYTF
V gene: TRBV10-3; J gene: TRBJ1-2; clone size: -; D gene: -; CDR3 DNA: TGTGCCATCAGTGAGTCGGCAGCCTATGGCTACACCTTC; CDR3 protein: CAISESAAYGYTF
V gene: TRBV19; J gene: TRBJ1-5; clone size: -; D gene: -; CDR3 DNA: TGTGCCAGTAGTATTAAGGCCGATCCGGGTCAGCCCCAGCATTTT; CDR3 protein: CASSIKADPGQPQHF